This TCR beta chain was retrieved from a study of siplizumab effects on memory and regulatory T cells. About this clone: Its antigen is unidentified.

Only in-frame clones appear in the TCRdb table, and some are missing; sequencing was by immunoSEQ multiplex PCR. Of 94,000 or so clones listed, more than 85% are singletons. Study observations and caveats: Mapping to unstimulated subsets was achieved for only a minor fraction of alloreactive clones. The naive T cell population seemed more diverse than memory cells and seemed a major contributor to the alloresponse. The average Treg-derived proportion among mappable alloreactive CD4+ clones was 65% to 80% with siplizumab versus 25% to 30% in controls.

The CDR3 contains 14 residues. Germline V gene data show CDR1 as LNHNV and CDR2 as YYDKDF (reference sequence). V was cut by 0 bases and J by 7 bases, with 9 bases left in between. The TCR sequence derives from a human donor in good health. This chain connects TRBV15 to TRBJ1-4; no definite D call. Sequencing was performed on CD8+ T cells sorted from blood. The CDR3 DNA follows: TGTGCCACCAGCAGAGATCTCAGTGGTGAAAAACTGTTTTTT. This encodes CATSRDLSGEKLFF. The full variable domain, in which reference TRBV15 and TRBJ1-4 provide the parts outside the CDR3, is DAMVIQNPRYQVTQFGKPVTLSCSQTLNHNVMYWYQQKSSQAPKLLFHYYDKDFNNEADTPDNFQSRRPNTSFCFLDIRSPGLGDTAMYLCATSRDLSGEKLFFGSGTQLSVL.